These 14 T cell receptor beta chains came from one sample sequenced in a study of T cell responses to AZD1222 COVID-19 vaccine. TCRdb's table, derived via immunoSEQ multiplex PCR, lists solely in-frame clones and lacks some. The sample table sets out about 140,000 clones. Sequencing was done on a sample of peripheral blood. Receptor source: an adult in good health.

The chain employs TRBV4-1 and TRBJ2-1; 7 nucleotides line up with TRBD2. The CDR3 is made up of 15 amino acids. The V gene end was trimmed by 3 bases and the J gene end by 0 bases; junction bases not matched to a gene: 2. CDR1 is MGHRA, CDR2 YSYEKL, per germline. DNA of the CDR3: TGCGCCAGCAGCCAGAGGACTAGCTCCTACAATGAGCAGTTCTTC. Protein: CASSQRTSSYNEQFF.

This chain uses TRBV15 with TRBJ2-1, with TRBD1 matching over 9 bases. V gave up 2 bases and J gave up 7 bases; unmatched junction bases: 15. The CDR3 extends over 18 amino acids. The V gene's germline CDR1 is LNHNV and CDR2 YYDKDF (reference sequence). This CDR3 reads CATSRYYTRDRVGNEQFF. The CDR3 DNA sequence: TGTGCCACCAGCAGATACTACACCCGGGACAGGGTAGGGAATGAGCAGTTCTTC.

The chain is built from TRBV7-2 and TRBJ1-5, with unresolved D. V shed 0 bases and J shed 3 bases, with 9 bases lying between them. The germline gives CDR1 SGHTA, CDR2 FQGNSA. This CDR3 comprises 15 residues. This CDR3 reads CASSLAWQVNQPQHF. CDR3 sequence (DNA): TGTGCCAGCAGCTTAGCGTGGCAGGTCAATCAGCCCCAGCATTTT.

The gene calls are TRBV5-8 and TRBJ1-2; the D gene is possibly TRBD1 (6 bases). Per germline, CDR1 SGHTS and CDR2 YDEGEE. The V gene lost 1 base and the J gene lost 5 bases, with 15 bases spanning the gap. CDR3 size: 15 residues. CDR3 in amino acids: CASSLQGGRGYGYTF. The DNA for the CDR3 is TGTGCCAGCAGCTTGCAAGGGGGGAGAGGGTATGGCTACACCTTC.

The chain combines TRBV28 with TRBJ1-2; no clear D. V was trimmed by 3 bases and J by 6 bases, leaving 8 bases between them. Germline V CDR1 and CDR2: MDHEN, SYDVKM. CDR3 length: 12 amino acids. CDR3 sequence (DNA): TGTGCCAGCAGTTTCCTACTTAATGGCTACACCTTC. Protein sequence: CASSFLLNGYTF.

V is TRBV4-1 and J is TRBJ2-3; no firm D call. Deletions cut 1 base from V and 6 bases from J, with 2 bases between. Germline V gives CDR1 MGHRA, CDR2 YSYEKL. The CDR3 is 11 amino acids. CDR3 sequence: CASSQGDTQYF. The CDR3 DNA is TGCGCCAGCAGCCAAGGTGATACGCAGTATTTT.

The rearrangement uses TRBV5-8 and TRBJ1-5; a weak D match, TRBD1 (5 bases). CDR1 SGHTS and CDR2 YDEGEE come from the germline V gene. The CDR3 spans 15 residues. V lost 7 bases and J 1 base, leaving 15 bases between the germline ends. CDR3 DNA: TGTGCCAGCCCCACAGGACTGAAAAGCAATCAGCCCCAGCATTTT. Protein sequence: CASPTGLKSNQPQHF.

The chain links TRBV19 to TRBJ1-2; D perhaps matches TRBD1 (6 bases). The germline V gene encodes CDR1 LNHDA and CDR2 SQIVND (reference sequence). CDR3 length equals 14 residues. Trimming cost V 6 bases and J 5 bases, with 16 bases left between them. As DNA, the CDR3 is TGTGCCAGTAGCCTCGCCAGGGGATCATATGGCTACACCTTC. Protein sequence: CASSLARGSYGYTF.

The chain uses TRBV5-1 and TRBJ2-5; 8 nucleotides agree with TRBD2. Germline CDR1 reads SGHRS; CDR2 reads YFSETQ. This CDR3 has 15 amino acids. The junction had 10 bases not matched to a gene; V was cut back by 4 bases and J by 5 bases. The CDR3 protein is CASSPAGTRRETQYF. As DNA, the CDR3 is TGCGCCAGCAGCCCAGCCGGGACTAGACGGGAGACCCAGTACTTC. The whole variable domain, remainder taken from reference TRBV5-1 and TRBJ2-5, is KAGVTQTPRYLIKTRGQQVTLSCSPISGHRSVSWYQQTPGQGLQFLFEYFSETQRNKGNFPGRFSGRQFSNSRSEMNVSTLELGDSALYLCASSPAGTRRETQYFGPGTRLLVL.

The chain is built from TRBV4-2 and TRBJ1-1, with D perhaps TRBD1 (5 bases). Germline V gene sequence: CDR1 LGHNA, CDR2 YNFKEQ. This CDR3 has 14 residues. Trimming took off 1 base at V and 1 base at J, with 7 bases between the two ends. Here the CDR3 reads CASSQAGGNTEAFF. The CDR3 coding sequence is TGTGCCAGCAGCCAAGCCGGGGGGAACACTGAAGCTTTCTTT.

The J gene is TRBJ2-2, the V gene TRBV7-7; perhaps D is TRBD1 or TRBD2 (6 bases each). Trimming pared 6 bases from V and 7 bases from J, leaving 18 bases between. The germline V gene has CDR1 SSHAT and CDR2 FNYEAQ (reference sequence). The CDR3 is made up of 15 amino acids. The CDR3: CASSPAGGPGGELFF. Written as DNA, the CDR3 is TGTGCCAGCAGTCCCGCTGGGGGGCCGGGCGGGGAGCTGTTTTTT.

This chain uses TRBV11-1 with TRBJ2-3; D gene ambiguous. Trimming removed 1 base at V and 1 base at J, with 6 bases between. CDR3 length: 14 residues. The germline V gene has CDR1 SGHAT and CDR2 FQDESV (reference sequence). CDR3 in amino acids: CASSLDPGTDTQYF. CDR3 nucleotide sequence: TGTGCCAGCAGCTTAGATCCAGGCACAGATACGCAGTATTTT.

The rearrangement joins TRBV5-6 to TRBJ1-6; no definite D call. The V gene lost 1 base and the J gene lost 7 bases, with 9 bases spanning the gap. The CDR3 loop spans 14 amino acids. The germline CDR1 and CDR2 sequences are SGHDT and YYEEEE. The CDR3 coding sequence is TGTGCCAGCAGCTTGATCGTTGCCAATTCACCCCTCCACTTT. It yields the protein CASSLIVANSPLHF.

This rearrangement joins TRBV24-1 to TRBJ2-1, with 10 bases that match TRBD2. The CDR3 extends over 15 amino acids. The ends lost 2 bases at V and 7 bases at J; junction bases unmatched: 4. Per the germline V gene, CDR1 is KGHDR and CDR2 is SFDVKD. The CDR3 sequence: CATSDSTSGRNEQFF. The CDR3 nucleotides read TGTGCCACCAGTGATTCGACTAGCGGGCGGAATGAGCAGTTCTTC.